One TCR beta chain is described in this entry. The target antigen is unknown. The data were taken from a study of T cell repertoires in cytomegalovirus infection. Study-wide context: Indicated by public TCR beta signatures were CMV infection and matching HLA type. Whole-study findings and limits: Clonotypes of TCR beta that were HLA-C-restricted and CMV-specific dominated the ex vivo response. Frequencies of public TCR beta families were cumulated, and this identified carriers of CMV plus the relevant HLA.

TCRdb re-called the reads through MiXCR, storing one row per CDR3 protein. The table records 150,000 to 200,000 distinct CDR3 sequences, over 13% of them present only once. The CDR3 loop spans 14 amino acids. Germline-derived CDR1 and CDR2 are DFQATT and SNEGSKA (reference sequence). V lost 2 bases, J lost 0 bases, and 8 bases lay in between. The sequencing input was PBMCs. The chain recombines TRBV20-1 with TRBJ1-5, with D possibly matching TRBD1 (5 bases). The origin of this receptor is a human donor in good health (CMV status not recorded). Some clones in this sample may be carry-over from other donors' samples. This CDR3 reads CSARLGTSNQPQHF. CDR3 DNA sequence: TGCAGTGCTAGATTAGGGACTAGCAATCAGCCCCAGCATTTT.